Described below is a single TCR beta chain sequence and its context. Its antigen is not identified. V shed 3 bases and J 7 bases; nucleotides not matched to a gene: 12. Germline values: CDR1 WNHNN, CDR2 SYGVQD (reference sequence). This CDR3 region has 16 residues. Here immunoSEQ multiplex PCR was the method, and the copy in TCRdb shows in-frame clones only, minus some. The sample lists 9,500 to 13,000 clones, over 99% occurring once. The source of the sample is a study of monozygotic twins with cystic fibrosis. In the study overall: Roughly 3 micrograms of fragmented DNA underwent about 16 PCR cycles for library preparation. Study findings and constraints: Clonality was generally low (median about 0.01), higher in the most severe patients. In 13 of 16 pairs, V gene usage was closest to the co-twin's. Monozygotic CF twins shared more identical nucleotide clonotypes than unrelated patients.

This chain joins TRBV10-1 and TRBJ2-1; 7 positions match TRBD2. The receptor's source is a man aged 18 to 29 with cystic fibrosis. Sequencing was performed on blood. The CDR3 DNA reads TGCGCCAGCAGTGATCGATCGGGAGGCGTTCTGAATGAGCAGTTCTTC. Translating gives CASSDRSGGVLNEQFF.